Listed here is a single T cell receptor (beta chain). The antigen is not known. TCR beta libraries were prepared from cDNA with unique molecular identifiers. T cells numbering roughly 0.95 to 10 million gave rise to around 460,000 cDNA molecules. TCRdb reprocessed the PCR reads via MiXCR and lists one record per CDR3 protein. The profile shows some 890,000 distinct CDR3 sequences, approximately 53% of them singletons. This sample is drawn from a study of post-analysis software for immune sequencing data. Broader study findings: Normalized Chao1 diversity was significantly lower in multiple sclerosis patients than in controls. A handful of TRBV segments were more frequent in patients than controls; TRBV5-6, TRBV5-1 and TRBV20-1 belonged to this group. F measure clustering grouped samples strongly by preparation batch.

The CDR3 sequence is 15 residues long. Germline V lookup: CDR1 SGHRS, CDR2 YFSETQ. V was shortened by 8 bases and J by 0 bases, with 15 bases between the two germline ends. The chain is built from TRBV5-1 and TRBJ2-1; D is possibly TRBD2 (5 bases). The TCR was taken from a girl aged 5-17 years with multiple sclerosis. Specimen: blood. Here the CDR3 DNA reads TGCGCCAGTGGGGAGAGAGGGAGCTCCTACAATGAGCAGTTCTTC. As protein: CASGERGSSYNEQFF.